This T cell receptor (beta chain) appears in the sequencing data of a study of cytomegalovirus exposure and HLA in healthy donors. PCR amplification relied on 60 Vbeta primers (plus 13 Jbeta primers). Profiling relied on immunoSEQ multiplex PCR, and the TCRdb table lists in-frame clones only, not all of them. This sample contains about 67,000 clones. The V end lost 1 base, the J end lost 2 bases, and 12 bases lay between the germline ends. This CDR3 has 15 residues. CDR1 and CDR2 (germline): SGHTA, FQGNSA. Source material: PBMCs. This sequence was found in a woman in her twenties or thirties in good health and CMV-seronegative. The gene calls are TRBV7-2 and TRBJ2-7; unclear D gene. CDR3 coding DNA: TGTGCCAGCAGCTTAGTGTTTGGCAGTACCTACGAGCAGTACTTC. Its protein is CASSLVFGSTYEQYF.